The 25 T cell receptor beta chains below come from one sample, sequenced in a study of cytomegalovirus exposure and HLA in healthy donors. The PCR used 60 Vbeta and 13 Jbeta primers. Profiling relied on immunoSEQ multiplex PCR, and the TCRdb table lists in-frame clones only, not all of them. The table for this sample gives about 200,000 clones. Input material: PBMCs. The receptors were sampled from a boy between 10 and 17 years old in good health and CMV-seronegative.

The CDR3 region is CASSSLHGPGNQPQHF. The CDR3 nucleotides are TGTGCCAGCAGCTCGTTACATGGGCCCGGCAATCAGCCCCAGCATTTT. This chain joins TRBV11-2 and TRBJ1-5; no definite D call. Trimming stripped 4 bases from V and 2 bases from J, with 15 bases between. From germline, CDR1 is SGHAT and CDR2 FQNNGV. This CDR3 region has 16 residues.

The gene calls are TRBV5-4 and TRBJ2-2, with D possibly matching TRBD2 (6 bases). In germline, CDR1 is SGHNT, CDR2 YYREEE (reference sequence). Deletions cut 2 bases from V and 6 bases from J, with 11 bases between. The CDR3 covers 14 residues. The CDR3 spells CASSLGGLAGELFF. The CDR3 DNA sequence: TGTGCCAGCAGCTTAGGAGGGTTAGCCGGGGAGCTGTTTTTT.

The CDR3 region is CASSEGTGGGYEQYF. In DNA form, the CDR3 reads TGTGCCAGCAGTGAAGGGACAGGGGGGGGCTACGAGCAGTACTTC. The chain has TRBV2 and TRBJ2-7; 10 bases line up with TRBD1. This CDR3 contains 15 residues. J gave up 3 bases and V 1 base, and 3 bases lay outside the gene matches. The germline V gene has CDR1 SNHLY and CDR2 FYNNEI.

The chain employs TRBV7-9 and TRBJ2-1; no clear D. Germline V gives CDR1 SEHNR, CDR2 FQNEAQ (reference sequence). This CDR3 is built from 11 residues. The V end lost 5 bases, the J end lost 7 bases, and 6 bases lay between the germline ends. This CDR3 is CASSPMNEQFF. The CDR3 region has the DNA TGTGCCAGCAGCCCTATGAATGAGCAGTTCTTC.

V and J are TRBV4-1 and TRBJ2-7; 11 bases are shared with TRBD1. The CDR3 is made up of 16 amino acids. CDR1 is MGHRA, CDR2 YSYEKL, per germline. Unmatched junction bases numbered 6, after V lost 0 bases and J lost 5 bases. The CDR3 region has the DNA TGCGCCAGCAGCCAAGATGGACAGGGGGCGGTAGACGAGCAGTACTTC. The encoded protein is CASSQDGQGAVDEQYF.

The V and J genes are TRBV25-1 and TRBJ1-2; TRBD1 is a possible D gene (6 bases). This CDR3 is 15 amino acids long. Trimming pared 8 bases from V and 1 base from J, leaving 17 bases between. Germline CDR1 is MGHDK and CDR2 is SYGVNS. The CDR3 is CASLKDSLDNYGYTF. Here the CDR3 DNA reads TGTGCCAGCCTCAAGGACAGCCTCGATAACTATGGCTACACCTTC.

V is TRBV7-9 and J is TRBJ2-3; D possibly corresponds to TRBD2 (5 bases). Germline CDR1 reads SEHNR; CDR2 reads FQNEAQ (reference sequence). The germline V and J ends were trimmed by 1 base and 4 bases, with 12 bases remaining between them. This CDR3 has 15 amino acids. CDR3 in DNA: TGTGCCAGCAGCTTAGTCGGGTTCGGGGCAGATACGCAGTATTTT. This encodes CASSLVGFGADTQYF.

The DNA of the CDR3 is TGTGCCAGCAGCCCCACAGGCCCCCCTCCAGATACGCAGTATTTT. Its protein is CASSPTGPPPDTQYF. The genes are TRBV7-9 and TRBJ2-3; D possibly corresponds to TRBD1 (5 bases). There are 15 residues in the CDR3. Germline V gene data show CDR1 as SEHNR and CDR2 as FQNEAQ (reference sequence). V was trimmed by 5 bases and J by 4 bases, leaving 16 bases between them.

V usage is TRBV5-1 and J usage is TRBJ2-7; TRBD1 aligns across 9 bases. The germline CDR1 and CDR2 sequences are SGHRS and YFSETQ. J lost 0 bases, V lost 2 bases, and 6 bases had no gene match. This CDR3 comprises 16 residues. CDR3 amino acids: CASSFGGTGPSYEQYF. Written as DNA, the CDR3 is TGCGCCAGCAGCTTCGGCGGGACAGGGCCCTCCTACGAGCAGTACTTC.

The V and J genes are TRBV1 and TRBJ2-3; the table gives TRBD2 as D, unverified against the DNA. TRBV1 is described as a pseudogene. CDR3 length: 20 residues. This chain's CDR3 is CTSSPRRIQRGGEDTDTQYF. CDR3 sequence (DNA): TGCACCAGCAGCCCTCGGCGTATCCAGCGGGGTGGAGAAGACACAGATACGCAGTATTTT.

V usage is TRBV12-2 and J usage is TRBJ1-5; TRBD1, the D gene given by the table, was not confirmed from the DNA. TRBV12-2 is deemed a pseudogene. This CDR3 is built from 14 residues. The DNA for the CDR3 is TGTGCAAGTCGCTTAGGGACAGGAAATCAGCCCCAGCATTTT. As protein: CASRLGTGNQPQHF.

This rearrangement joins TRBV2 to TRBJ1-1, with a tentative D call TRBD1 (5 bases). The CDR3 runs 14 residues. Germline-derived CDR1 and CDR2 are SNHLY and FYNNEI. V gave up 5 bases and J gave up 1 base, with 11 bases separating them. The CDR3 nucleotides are TGTGCCAGCAGTTACCGACAGCAGAACACTGAAGCTTTCTTT. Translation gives CASSYRQQNTEAFF. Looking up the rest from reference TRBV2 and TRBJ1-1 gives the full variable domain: EPEVTQTPSHQVTQMGQEVILRCVPISNHLYFYWYRQILGQKVEFLVSFYNNEISEKSEIFDDQFSVERPDGSNFTLKIRSTKLEDSAMYFCASSYRQQNTEAFFGQGTRLTVV.

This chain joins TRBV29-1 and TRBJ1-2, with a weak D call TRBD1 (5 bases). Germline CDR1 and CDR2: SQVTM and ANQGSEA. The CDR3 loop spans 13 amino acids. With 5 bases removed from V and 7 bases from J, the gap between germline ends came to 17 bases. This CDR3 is CSVFDSTKGGYTF. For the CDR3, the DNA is TGCAGCGTTTTTGACAGTACTAAGGGTGGCTACACCTTC.

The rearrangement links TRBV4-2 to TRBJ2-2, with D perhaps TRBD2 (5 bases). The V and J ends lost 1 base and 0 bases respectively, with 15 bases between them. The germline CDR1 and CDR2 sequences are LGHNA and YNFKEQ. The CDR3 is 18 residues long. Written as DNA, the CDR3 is TGTGCCAGCAGCCAAGGACGAGGTCTAGCTACGAACACCGGGGAGCTGTTTTTT. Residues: CASSQGRGLATNTGELFF.

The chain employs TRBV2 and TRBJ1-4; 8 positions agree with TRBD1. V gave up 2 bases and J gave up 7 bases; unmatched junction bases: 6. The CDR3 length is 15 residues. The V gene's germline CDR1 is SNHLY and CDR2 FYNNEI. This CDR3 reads CASSEWQGAGEKLFF. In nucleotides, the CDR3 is TGTGCCAGCAGTGAATGGCAGGGGGCAGGTGAAAAACTGTTTTTT.

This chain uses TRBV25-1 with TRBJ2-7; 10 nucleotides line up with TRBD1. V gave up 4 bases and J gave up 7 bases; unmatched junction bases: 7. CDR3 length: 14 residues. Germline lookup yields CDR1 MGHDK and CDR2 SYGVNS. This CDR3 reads CASSARQGALEQYF. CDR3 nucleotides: TGTGCCAGCAGTGCGAGACAGGGGGCCCTGGAGCAGTACTTC.

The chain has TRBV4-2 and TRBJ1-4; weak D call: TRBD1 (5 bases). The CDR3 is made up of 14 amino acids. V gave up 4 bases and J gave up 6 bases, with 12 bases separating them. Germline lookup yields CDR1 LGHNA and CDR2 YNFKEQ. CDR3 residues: CASSLGGEHEKLFF. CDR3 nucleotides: TGTGCCAGCAGCCTTGGAGGGGAGCATGAAAAACTGTTTTTT.

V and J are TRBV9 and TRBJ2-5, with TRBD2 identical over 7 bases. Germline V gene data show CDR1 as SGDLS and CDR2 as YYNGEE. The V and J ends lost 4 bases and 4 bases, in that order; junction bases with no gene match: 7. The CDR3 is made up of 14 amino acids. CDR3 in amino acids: CASSPWGGRETQYF. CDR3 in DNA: TGTGCCAGCAGCCCTTGGGGGGGTAGAGAGACCCAGTACTTC.

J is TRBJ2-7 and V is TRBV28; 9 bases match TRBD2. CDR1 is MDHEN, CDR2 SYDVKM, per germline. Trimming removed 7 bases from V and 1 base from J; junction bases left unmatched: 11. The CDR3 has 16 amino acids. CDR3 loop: CASNLAGHIPSYEQYF. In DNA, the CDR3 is TGTGCCAGCAACCTAGCGGGGCATATACCTTCCTACGAGCAGTACTTC.

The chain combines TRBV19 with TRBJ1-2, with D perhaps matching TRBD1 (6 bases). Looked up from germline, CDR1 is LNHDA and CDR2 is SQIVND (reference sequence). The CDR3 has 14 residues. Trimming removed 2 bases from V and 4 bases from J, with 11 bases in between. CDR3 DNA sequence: TGTGCCAGTAGTATACCCGGACAGCTCTATGGCTACACCTTC. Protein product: CASSIPGQLYGYTF.

In nucleotides, the CDR3 is TGTGCCAGCAGCTTAGCGGCGGCAGGGGGCCAAGAGACCCAGTACTTC. Its protein is CASSLAAAGGQETQYF. The genes are TRBV7-3 and TRBJ2-5, with 7 bases aligning to TRBD1. J was trimmed by 1 base and V by 2 bases; bases with no gene match: 7. The CDR3 runs 16 residues. The germline gives CDR1 SGHTA, CDR2 FQGTGA. Variable domain in full (rest from reference TRBV7-3 and TRBJ2-5): GAGVSQTPSNKVTEKGKYVELRCDPISGHTALYWYRQSLGQGPEFLIYFQGTGAADDSGLPNDRFFAVRPEGSVSTLKIQRTERGDSAVYLCASSLAAAGGQETQYFGPGTRLLVL.

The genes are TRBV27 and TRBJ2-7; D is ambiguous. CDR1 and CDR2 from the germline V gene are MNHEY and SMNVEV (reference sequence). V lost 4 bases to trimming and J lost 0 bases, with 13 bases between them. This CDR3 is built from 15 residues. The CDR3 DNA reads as TGTGCCAGCAGTTCAACCCGTCTATCCTCCTACGAGCAGTACTTC. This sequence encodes CASSSTRLSSYEQYF.

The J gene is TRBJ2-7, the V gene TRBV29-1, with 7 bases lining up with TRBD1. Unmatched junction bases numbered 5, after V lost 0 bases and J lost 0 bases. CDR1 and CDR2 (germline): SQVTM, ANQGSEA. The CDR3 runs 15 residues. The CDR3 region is CSVEDGDSRSYEQYF. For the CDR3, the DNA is TGCAGCGTTGAAGATGGGGACAGCCGCTCCTACGAGCAGTACTTC.

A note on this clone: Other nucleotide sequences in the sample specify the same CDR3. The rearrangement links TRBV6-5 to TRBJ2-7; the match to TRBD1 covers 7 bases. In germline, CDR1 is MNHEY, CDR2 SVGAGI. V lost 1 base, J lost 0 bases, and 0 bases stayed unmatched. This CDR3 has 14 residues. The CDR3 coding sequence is TGTGCCAGCAGTTACTACAGGGGCTCCTACGAGCAGTACTTC. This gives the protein CASSYYRGSYEQYF.

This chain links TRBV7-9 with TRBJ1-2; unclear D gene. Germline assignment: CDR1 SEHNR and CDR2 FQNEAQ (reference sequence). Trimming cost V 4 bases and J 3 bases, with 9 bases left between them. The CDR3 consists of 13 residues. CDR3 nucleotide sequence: TGTGCCAGCAGCTCGGGGAGCTACTATGGCTACACCTTC. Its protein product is CASSSGSYYGYTF. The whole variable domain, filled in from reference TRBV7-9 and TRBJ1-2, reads DTGVSQNPRHKITKRGQNVTFRCDPISEHNRLYWYRQTLGQGPEFLTYFQNEAQLEKSRLLSDRFSAERPKGSFSTLEIQRTEQGDSAMYLCASSSGSYYGYTFGSGTRLTVV.